A selection of T cell receptor beta chains follows, all from one sample in a study of control samples from healthy donors and cancer patients. Sequencing used immunoSEQ multiplex PCR; TCRdb keeps in-frame clones, though not all of them. The profile shows around 200,000 clones, around 94% of them singletons. Material: blood. These receptors were obtained from a man aged 45-65 years in good health. Each CDR3 is given with its conserved first and last residue. D genes are given only for firm matches. Clone size is given for some rows only: seen once, a few or many times, or a class if the clone is expanded.

TRBJ1-6 | . | TRBV15 | . | CATSRTTTLSSPLHF | TGTGCCACCAGCAGAACGACCACATTAAGTTCACCCCTCCACTTT
TRBJ1-4 | . | TRBV5-1 | . | CASSLGFERSEKLFF | TGCGCCAGCAGCTTGGGATTCGAAAGAAGTGAAAAACTGTTTTTT
TRBJ1-1 | . | TRBV28 | . | CASSPMKGYSTEAFF | TGTGCCAGCAGTCCCATGAAGGGTTACAGCACTGAAGCTTTCTTT
TRBJ1-2 | . | TRBV2 | . | CASSGNSQDYGYTF | TGTGCCAGCAGTGGGAACAGCCAAGATTATGGCTACACCTTC
TRBJ2-1 | . | TRBV5-1 | . | CASRRGTEYNEQFF | TGCGCCAGCAGAAGAGGGACGGAGTACAATGAGCAGTTCTTC
TRBJ1-1 | . | TRBV15 | . | CATSRSASPTMNTEAFF | TGTGCCACCAGCAGAAGTGCTTCACCGACGATGAACACTGAAGCTTTCTTT
TRBJ2-2 | . | TRBV19 | . | CASSIEDINTGELFF | TGTGCCAGTAGTATCGAGGACATCAACACCGGGGAGCTGTTTTTT
TRBJ1-1 | . | TRBV7-2 | . | CASSSRGELAAFF | TGTGCCAGCAGCTCCCGGGGTGAGTTAGCGGCTTTCTTT
TRBJ1-6 | . | TRBV30 | . | CAWHRDPPLHF | TGTGCCTGGCACAGGGATCCACCCCTCCACTTT
TRBJ2-2 | TRBD1 | TRBV24-1 | . | CATRPDRVTGELFF | TGTGCCACCCGCCCGGACAGGGTCACCGGGGAGCTGTTTTTT
TRBJ2-7 | . | TRBV28 | . | CASSFWSYEQYF | TGTGCCAGCAGTTTCTGGAGCTACGAGCAGTACTTC
TRBJ1-2 | TRBD1 | TRBV4-2 | few | CASSQDQGGNYGYTF | TGTGCCAGCAGCCAAGATCAGGGGGGTAACTATGGCTACACCTTC
TRBJ2-1 | TRBD2 | TRBV5-1 | . | CASSPERGTYNEQFF | TGCGCCAGCAGCCCCGAGCGGGGAACCTACAATGAGCAGTTCTTC
TRBJ1-4 | TRBD1 | TRBV5-1 | . | CASSLETGADEKLFF | TGCGCCAGCAGCTTGGAGACAGGGGCGGATGAAAAACTGTTTTTT
TRBJ2-5 | . | TRBV5-1 | . | CASSALGETQYF | TGCGCCAGCAGTGCACTAGGGGAGACCCAGTACTTC
TRBJ2-6 | . | TRBV2 | once | CASSDSRSGANVLTF | TGTGCCAGCAGTGACAGCCGCTCTGGGGCCAACGTCCTGACTTTC
TRBJ2-5 | . | TRBV29-1 | once | CSVALGVGETQYF | TGCAGCGTTGCCCTGGGTGTTGGAGAGACCCAGTACTTC
TRBJ1-5 | . | TRBV6-1 | . | CASSELSLQPQHF | TGTGCCAGCAGTGAGTTGTCCCTTCAGCCCCAGCATTTT
TRBJ1-5 | . | TRBV4-1 | . | CASSQAGGANRQPQHF | TGCGCCAGCAGCCAAGCCGGGGGGGCGAACAGGCAGCCCCAGCATTTT
TRBJ1-1 | . | TRBV6-5 | once | CASSPGGLAGAFF | TGTGCCAGCAGCCCGGGGGGGCTTGCGGGAGCTTTCTTT
TRBJ1-1 | . | TRBV14 | . | CASSPQGSDTEAFF | TGTGCCAGCAGCCCACAGGGTTCGGACACTGAAGCTTTCTTT
TRBJ2-7 | . | TRBV24-1 | . | CATSDLLRGLYYEQYF | TGTGCCACCAGTGATTTGCTACGGGGTCTTTACTACGAGCAGTACTTC
TRBJ1-1 | . | TRBV6-5 | . | CASGGDDRFF | TGTGCCAGCGGGGGGGACGACAGGTTCTTT
TRBJ2-5 | . | TRBV18 | . | CASSPLPGGETQYF | TGTGCCAGCTCACCATTGCCTGGGGGAGAGACCCAGTACTTC
TRBJ2-3 | TRBD2 | TRBV2 | . | CASKIVVAGGPLDTQYF | TGTGCCAGCAAGATCGTCGTAGCGGGGGGGCCCCTAGATACGCAGTATTTT
TRBJ1-1 | . | TRBV30 | . | CAWTLIGDTEAFF | TGTGCCTGGACCTTAATCGGGGACACTGAAGCTTTCTTT